One T cell receptor (beta chain) is described in this entry. The target of this receptor is not known. No much larger clone is present one base from it, and per-base qualities are unavailable. This sample stems from a study of CD8 T cells in Susac syndrome (dated by TCRdb to about 2019). Study-level background: Whether CD8+ T cell activation and differentiation in Susac syndrome was antigen driven was tested using repertoire sequencing. On the study overall, not on this receptor specifically: The number of individuals in the TCR sequencing and HLA analysis was acknowledged as relatively small.

RNA was extracted with the RNeasy kit and about 0.5 to 1 ug was reverse transcribed using random hexamers. TCR beta CDR3 regions were amplified with the immunoSEQ multiplex PCR assay covering 54 Vbeta and 13 Jbeta segments. To correct PCR amplification bias, a synthetic template baseline was used for both primer optimization and computational correction. The original methods were these. Reads were annotated to V, D and J genes per IMGT and analyzed with immunoSEQ Analyzer, keeping only productive sequences. To calculate clonality, Shannon entropy was normalized by log2 of the number of productive unique sequences and then subtracted from one. Public and private clones were assessed among the 100 most prevalent clones of each patient and control. A clone was defined as Susac-specific if it was absent from the healthy and MS cohorts, from more than 850 published viral clones and from other ImmuneACCESS disease sequences. The raw public reads went through TCRdb reprocessing: fastp at Q25, MiXCR clone calling, in-frame beta chains kept. All rows with the same CDR3 protein become a single entry with the most common DNA and genes. TCRdb, rather than the study authors, made the V and J calls. The sample yields roughly 130,000 distinct CDR3 sequences; approximately 95% were counted once. The ten largest clones capture approximately 0.11% of the sample.

Peripheral blood CD8+ and CD4+ T cells from healthy donors, Susac syndrome patients and multiple sclerosis patients were profiled using high-throughput TCR beta sequencing. The multiple sclerosis controls were treatment-naive patients who had stable or active relapsing-remitting disease and met the revised McDonald criteria. Bulk CD8+ and CD4+ T cells were purified by magnetic negative isolation, while CD8+ TEMRA cells were enriched using FACS. Blood was drawn into EDTA tubes, processed within 24 hours, and PBMCs were isolated by density gradient centrifugation. PBMCs intended for TCR sequencing were cryopreserved in liquid nitrogen and thawed later in a water bath at 37 degrees C. The sorted or isolated CD4+, CD8+ and CD8+ TEMRA cells had a purity of 90% or higher. V has 3 bases trimmed and J has 4 bases trimmed; junction bases matching no gene number 7. Reading the germline V gene (reference sequence) gives CDR1 SGHNT and CDR2 YYREEE. Including the terminal cysteine and phenylalanine, the CDR3 comprises 16 residues. Just CDR3 DNA is preserved here, 48 bases in frame from base 1.

Recombination connected TRBV5-4 to TRBJ2-5; 12 of the junction bases match TRBD2. Sample: CD4+ T cells from PBMCs. The receptor was isolated from a human donor with multiple sclerosis. The nucleotides are TGTGCCAGCAGCTGGCCGAGGGGACTAGCGGGAGAGACCCAGTACTTC. Its protein reads: CASSWPRGLAGETQYF.